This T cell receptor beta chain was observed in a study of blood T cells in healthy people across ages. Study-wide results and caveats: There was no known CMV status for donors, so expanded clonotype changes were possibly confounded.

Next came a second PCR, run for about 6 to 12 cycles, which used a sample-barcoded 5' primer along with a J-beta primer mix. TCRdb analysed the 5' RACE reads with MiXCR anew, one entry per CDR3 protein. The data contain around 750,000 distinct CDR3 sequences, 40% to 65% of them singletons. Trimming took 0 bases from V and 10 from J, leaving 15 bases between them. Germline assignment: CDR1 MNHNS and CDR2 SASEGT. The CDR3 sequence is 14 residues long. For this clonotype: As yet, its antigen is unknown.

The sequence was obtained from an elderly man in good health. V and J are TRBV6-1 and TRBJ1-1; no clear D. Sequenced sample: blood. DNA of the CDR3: TGTGCCAGCAGTGAAGCGCTTCTGGGCAGCATAGCTTTCTTT. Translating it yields CASSEALLGSIAFF.